This T cell receptor beta chain was captured by sequencing in a study of cytomegalovirus exposure and HLA in healthy donors. Whole-study context: A prior study identified 110 million or so unique TCR beta sequences from about 180 million T cells.

Researchers ran the PCR with 60 Vbeta and 13 Jbeta primers. Sequencing was performed with immunoSEQ multiplex PCR; in TCRdb, only in-frame clones are kept and a portion is missing. The sample holds 220,000 or so clones; about 81% are singletons and the top ten take 2.7%. Notes on this clone: Its target is unknown.

Trimming cost V 5 bases and J 7 bases, with 18 bases left between them. This CDR3 has 14 residues. Study-wide points: Most CMV-associated TCR beta chains appeared HLA-restricted in a later analysis. Productive status was seen about 90% or about 30% of the time for most TCR beta V segments in an earlier analysis. Later findings reportedly placed an Asian-associated ancestry cluster below the approximately 670-donor mean for N-insertions.

The material sequenced was PBMCs. This sequence joins TRBV5-3 and TRBJ1-2; D call uncertain. TRBV5-3 is an ORF, with its function uncertain. The source is a woman aged 40 to 50 in good health and CMV-seronegative. This CDR3 is CARSFPVRVRGYTF. The CDR3 bases are TGTGCCAGAAGTTTCCCTGTGAGGGTACGTGGCTACACCTTC.